This entry is about one T cell receptor (beta chain). A TCRbeta library incorporating unique molecular identifiers was prepared. TCRdb analysed the PCR reads with MiXCR anew, one entry per CDR3 protein. The sample consists of hundreds of thousands of distinct CDR3 sequences, roughly 15% of them appearing once. Germline-derived CDR1 and CDR2 are SGHVS and FNYEAQ. Trimming took 5 bases from V and 4 from J; bases not matched to a gene: 20. The length of the CDR3 is 20 residues. The entry originates in a study of T-cell reconstitution after alpha-beta-depleted transplantation in children. The TCR originated in a male patient aged 10-17 years who had a stem cell transplant for acute lymphoblastic leukemia, so the T cells may come from the graft donor. This sample comprised PBMCs, mostly from graft donor cells, obtained 360 days after TCRalphabeta/CD19-depleted stem cell transplant. The chain has TRBV7-6 and TRBJ2-1, with TRBD2 matching over 10 bases. In nucleotides, the CDR3 is TGTGCCAGCAGCCCTCGGGGCGGGGAGGGAACTAGCGGGGTTTACAATGAGCAGTTCTTC. This encodes CASSPRGGEGTSGVYNEQFF.